One sample yielded the 14 T cell receptor beta chains listed below, sequenced in a study of T cells after yellow fever vaccination. TCRdb redid the calling of the 5' RACE reads with MiXCR, one entry per CDR3 protein. This table holds about 550,000 distinct CDR3 sequences, less than 20% found once. The material sequenced was PBMCs, taken 15 days after the yellow fever booster vaccination. These receptors originate from a man aged 30-40 years who received the YFV17D yellow fever vaccine.

This clonotype was recorded a few times. This chain uses TRBV11-1 with TRBJ2-7, with 10 bases lining up with TRBD2. The CDR3 runs to 14 residues. CDR1 is SGHAT, CDR2 FQDESV, per germline (reference sequence). Losses at the gene ends were 3 bases for V and 7 bases for J; bases not matched to a gene: 6. Here the CDR3 DNA reads TGTGCCAGCAGCTTCCTAGCGGGAGAACGTGAGCAGTACTTC. Amino acid sequence: CASSFLAGEREQYF.

This clonotype was counted only a few times. This sequence joins TRBV11-2 and TRBJ2-3; 9 positions agree with TRBD2. Germline CDR1 and CDR2: SGHAT and FQNNGV. J was trimmed by 8 bases and V by 5 bases; bases with no gene match: 14. This CDR3 has 16 residues. The CDR3 reads CASSPIGSGSDGTQYF. The CDR3, as DNA: TGTGCCAGCAGCCCCATAGGTAGCGGGAGTGACGGTACGCAGTATTTT. The entire variable domain, with the rest obtained from reference TRBV11-2 and TRBJ2-3, is as follows: EAGVAQSPRYKIIEKRQSVAFWCNPISGHATLYWYQQILGQGPKLLIQFQNNGVVDDSQLPKDRFSAERLKGVDSTLKIQPAKLEDSAVYLCASSPIGSGSDGTQYFGPGTRLTVL.

This clonotype was seen repeatedly, ten times or more. This sequence joins TRBV20-1 and TRBJ2-7, with 10 nucleotides matching TRBD2. The CDR3 extends over 13 amino acids. Germline V gives CDR1 DFQATT, CDR2 SNEGSKA (reference sequence). J was trimmed by 4 bases and V by 2 bases; bases with no gene match: 2. In DNA form, the CDR3 reads TGCAGTGCTAGACGGACTAGCGGTTACGAGCAGTACTTC. Amino acids: CSARRTSGYEQYF.

CDR3 coding DNA: TGTGCCAGCAGTGAAATAAGCTCTGGAAACACCATATATTTT. This codes for CASSEISSGNTIYF. The chain couples TRBV2 to TRBJ1-3; no definite D call. CDR3 length: 14 amino acids. With 2 bases removed from V and 0 bases from J, the gap between germline ends came to 5 bases. CDR1 is SNHLY and CDR2 is FYNNEI in the germline V gene.

This clonotype was seen many times. The chain recombines TRBV7-2 with TRBJ1-6, with D unresolved. Trimming took 3 bases from V and 10 from J, leaving 4 bases between them. CDR3 length equals 11 residues. CDR1 is SGHTA and CDR2 is FQGNSA in the germline V gene. The CDR3 DNA follows: TGTGCCAGCAGCTTGGGGTCACCCCTCCACTTT. The encoded protein is CASSLGSPLHF.

The V call is TRBV19, the J call TRBJ2-1; 9 bases fit TRBD1. CDR3 length equals 13 residues. The ends lost 9 bases at V and 8 bases at J; junction bases unmatched: 8. From germline, CDR1 is LNHDA and CDR2 SQIVND (reference sequence). CDR3 in amino acids: CASGQGLPYEQFF. CDR3 bases: TGTGCCAGCGGACAGGGGCTGCCCTATGAGCAGTTCTTC. The whole variable domain, remainder taken from reference TRBV19 and TRBJ2-1, is DGGITQSPKYLFRKEGQNVTLSCEQNLNHDAMYWYRQDPGQGLRLIYYSQIVNDFQKGDIAEGYSVSREKKESFPLTVTSAQKNPTAFYLCASGQGLPYEQFFGPGTRLTVL.

The genes are TRBV7-2 and TRBJ2-7; 10 bases map to TRBD2. Germline V gives CDR1 SGHTA, CDR2 FQGNSA. Germline trimming cut 1 base from V and 6 bases from J; bases unmatched to any gene: 6. This CDR3 has 15 amino acids. This chain's CDR3 is CASSLGPLAGAEQYF. CDR3 DNA: TGTGCCAGCAGCTTAGGCCCCCTAGCGGGAGCCGAGCAGTACTTC.

This sequence joins TRBV6-1 and TRBJ2-2; the match to TRBD1 covers 10 bases. The J segment lost 7 bases and the V segment lost 6 bases, leaving 11 bases of the junction unmatched. The germline V gene encodes CDR1 MNHNS and CDR2 SASEGT. This CDR3 comprises 16 residues. The CDR3 coding sequence is TGTGCCAGCAGGGAAACCGGGACAGGGGCGGTCGGGGAGCTGTTTTTT. As protein: CASRETGTGAVGELFF.

In its sample, this clonotype was seen a few times. The chain employs TRBV7-2 and TRBJ1-5; D not resolved. V was cut by 2 bases and J by 2 bases, with 10 bases left in between. The CDR3 has 15 residues. Germline CDR1 and CDR2: SGHTA and FQGNSA. CDR3 DNA: TGTGCCAGCAGCTTAATACCGGGAGGCAATCAGCCCCAGCATTTT. Amino acids: CASSLIPGGNQPQHF.

The gene calls are TRBV7-2 and TRBJ2-1, with a tentative D call TRBD1 (6 bases). This CDR3 spans 15 amino acids. Germline CDR1 reads SGHTA; CDR2 reads FQGNSA. V was trimmed by 4 bases and J by 7 bases, leaving 17 bases between them. For the CDR3, the DNA is TGTGCCAGCAGCTCCGCTTTCGGGACACCGAATGAGCAGTTCTTC. This sequence encodes CASSSAFGTPNEQFF.

V is TRBV7-8 and J is TRBJ2-5; D may be TRBD2 (6 bases). V lost 5 bases to trimming and J lost 6 bases, with 22 bases between them. The CDR3 is 16 residues long. The V gene's germline CDR1 is SGHVS and CDR2 FQNEAQ. The CDR3, as DNA: TGTGCCAGCAGCCCGCCGCGGAGGGAAGGACCGAAGACCCAGTACTTC. It specifies CASSPPRREGPKTQYF.

This clonotype occurred a few times. V and J are TRBV7-9 and TRBJ2-1; D gene ambiguous. Deletions cut 5 bases from V and 0 bases from J, with 17 bases between. The CDR3 is 17 amino acids. Per the germline V gene, CDR1 is SEHNR and CDR2 is FQNEAQ (reference sequence). CDR3 nucleotide sequence: TGTGCCAGCAGCCCTCTGACGTCCAGAAGCTCCTACAATGAGCAGTTCTTC. It codes for CASSPLTSRSSYNEQFF.

This clonotype has more than one count but fewer than ten. The chain is built from TRBV6-2 or TRBV6-3 and TRBJ2-2; a weak D match, TRBD2 (5 bases). The CDR3 is made up of 15 amino acids. V lost 0 bases, J lost 6 bases, and 11 bases lay in between. Germline assignment: CDR1 MNHEY and CDR2 SVGEGT. The CDR3 is CASSYSLSGAGELFF. The CDR3 bases are TGTGCCAGCAGTTACTCGCTCTCCGGGGCCGGGGAGCTGTTTTTT.

The genes are TRBV7-2 and TRBJ2-1; D is perhaps TRBD2 (7 bases). In germline, CDR1 is SGHTA, CDR2 FQGNSA. Between the trimmed V and J ends, which lost 5 bases and 8 bases, there was a span of 16 bases. The CDR3 is 14 residues long. The CDR3 region is CASSQGTIPHEQFF. The CDR3 DNA reads TGTGCCAGCAGCCAGGGGACTATCCCCCATGAGCAGTTCTTC.